This is a list of T cell receptor beta chains from one sample in a study of shared clonotypes between healthy human individuals. Produced via immunoSEQ multiplex PCR; TCRdb's table is partial and in-frame only. The table lists about 1.1 million clones, roughly 77% of them singletons. Specimen: memory CD4+ T cells from PBMCs. The receptor set was obtained from a man between 18 and 35 years old in good health. Some clones in this sample may be carry-over from other donors' samples. Both conserved end residues are part of each CDR3. A D gene is named only where the DNA matches it firmly. Not every row has a clone size; where given, it reads once, few, many or a size class.

size,V,J,D,CDR3,DNA
.,TRBV5-8,TRBJ1-4,.,CASSSYFTGTPREKLFF,TGTGCCAGCAGCTCGTATTTTACCGGGACGCCGAGGGAAAAACTGTTTTTT
.,TRBV6-6,TRBJ1-2,.,CASSPDGGAYGYTF,TGTGCCAGCAGCCCCGACGGGGGAGCCTATGGCTACACCTTC
.,TRBV27,TRBJ1-5,.,CASSLDGGDQPQHF,TGTGCCAGCAGTTTGGATGGGGGTGATCAGCCCCAGCATTTT
.,TRBV7-7,TRBJ1-3,.,CASSPTAGAGNTIYF,TGTGCCAGCAGCCCCACAGCTGGCGCCGGAAACACCATATATTTT
.,TRBV27,TRBJ2-7,.,CASSLKSAGYYEQYF,TGTGCCAGCAGTTTAAAATCGGCGGGATACTACGAGCAGTACTTC
.,TRBV6-1,TRBJ2-7,.,CASSERGSDPREQYF,TGTGCCAGCAGTGAACGGGGTAGCGATCCGCGCGAGCAGTACTTC
.,TRBV7-2,TRBJ1-5,TRBD1,CASSTSHRGWNQPQHF,TGTGCCAGCAGCACGTCTCACAGGGGCTGGAATCAGCCCCAGCATTTT
.,TRBV28,TRBJ1-1,.,CASSLGPGLNTEAFF,TGTGCCAGCAGTTTAGGGCCAGGATTGAACACTGAAGCTTTCTTT
.,TRBV9,TRBJ2-2,TRBD1,CASSAGQGTGELFF,TGTGCCAGCAGCGCAGGACAGGGAACCGGGGAGCTGTTTTTT
.,TRBV19,TRBJ1-5,.,CASSMDGNQPQHF,TGTGCCAGTAGTATGGACGGAAATCAGCCCCAGCATTTT
.,TRBV30,TRBJ1-4,TRBD1,CAWQAGTAVGKLFF,TGTGCCTGGCAGGCCGGGACAGCCGTTGGAAAACTGTTTTTT
once,TRBV7-3,TRBJ2-1,TRBD2,CASSLRPSGSSYNEQFF,TGTGCCAGCAGCTTAAGACCCAGCGGGAGCTCCTACAATGAGCAGTTCTTC
.,TRBV4-1,TRBJ1-5,.,CASSHWGHNQPQHF,TGCGCCAGCAGCCATTGGGGGCACAATCAGCCCCAGCATTTT
.,TRBV4-2,TRBJ2-2,.,CASSPSVAANTGELFF,TGTGCCAGCAGCCCAAGCGTCGCGGCTAACACCGGGGAGCTGTTTTTT
.,TRBV5-1,TRBJ2-2,.,CASSLAGTYVNTGELFF,TGCGCCAGCAGCTTGGCTGGCACATACGTGAACACCGGGGAGCTGTTTTTT
.,TRBV14,TRBJ2-7,.,CASPPLGSSYEQYF,TGTGCCAGCCCCCCCTTGGGGAGCTCCTACGAGCAGTACTTC
once,TRBV4-3,TRBJ2-1,.,CASSQDLYNEQFF,TGCGCCAGCAGCCAAGACCTTTACAATGAGCAGTTCTTC
.,TRBV2,TRBJ1-3,TRBD1,CASSETGEAGNTIYF,TGTGCCAGCAGCGAAACAGGGGAGGCTGGAAACACCATATATTTT
.,TRBV2,TRBJ1-6,TRBD1,CASKGQGFPLHF,TGTGCCAGCAAAGGACAGGGATTTCCCCTCCACTTT
once,TRBV4-1,TRBJ2-7,TRBD1,CASSQGQGAYEQYF,TGCGCCAGCAGCCAAGGACAGGGAGCCTACGAGCAGTACTTC
.,TRBV5-5,TRBJ1-3,.,CASSRRGGTGNTIYF,TGTGCCAGCAGCCGGCGTGGGGGAACTGGAAACACCATATATTTT
many,TRBV4-2,TRBJ2-2,.,CASSQDEGTGELFF,TGTGCCAGCAGCCAAGATGAGGGGACCGGGGAGCTGTTTTTT
.,TRBV7-9,TRBJ1-5,.,CASSLSAGRNQPQHF,TGTGCCAGCAGCCTTAGTGCAGGGCGCAATCAGCCCCAGCATTTT
once,TRBV28,TRBJ1-5,.,CASSLWGGGQNQPQHF,TGTGCCAGCAGTTTATGGGGGGGAGGGCAGAATCAGCCCCAGCATTTT
.,TRBV7-2,TRBJ2-5,.,CASSRGQGYQETQYF,TGTGCCAGCAGCCGCGGTCAGGGCTACCAAGAGACCCAGTACTTC
.,TRBV5-1,TRBJ2-1,.,CASSSITRNNEQFF,TGCGCCAGCAGCTCCATTACCCGAAACAATGAGCAGTTCTTC
.,TRBV28,TRBJ1-1,.,CASRPGGAEMNTEAFF,TGTGCCAGCAGGCCCGGAGGGGCCGAGATGAACACTGAAGCTTTCTTT
once,TRBV2,TRBJ1-5,TRBD1,CASSRDRGNQPQHF,TGTGCCAGCAGTCGCGACAGGGGGAATCAGCCCCAGCATTTT
few,TRBV4-2,TRBJ1-2,.,CASSQVAADLPYGYTF,TGTGCCAGCAGCCAAGTGGCGGCGGACCTGCCCTATGGCTACACCTTC
.,TRBV9,TRBJ1-5,.,CASSVYPAGQPQHF,TGTGCCAGCAGCGTCTACCCCGCGGGTCAGCCCCAGCATTTT
once,TRBV6-1,TRBJ1-4,.,CASRRAVGEKLFF,TGTGCCAGCAGGAGGGCGGTTGGTGAAAAACTGTTTTTT
.,TRBV7-9,TRBJ1-5,.,CASSLGSFNQPQHF,TGTGCCAGCAGCTTAGGGTCTTTTAATCAGCCCCAGCATTTT
.,TRBV10-3,TRBJ2-7,TRBD1,CAISESIGTVYEQYF,TGTGCCATCAGTGAGTCGATCGGGACAGTTTACGAGCAGTACTTC
.,TRBV4-1,TRBJ2-1,.,CASSQGLSYNEQFF,TGCGCCAGCAGCCAGGGTCTCTCCTACAATGAGCAGTTCTTC
once,TRBV5-5,TRBJ1-6,.,CASSWRLGDGSPLHF,TGTGCCAGCAGCTGGCGGTTGGGGGACGGTTCACCCCTCCACTTT
.,TRBV30,TRBJ2-7,TRBD1,CAWSVSGTGSYEQYF,TGTGCCTGGAGTGTTTCCGGGACAGGGTCCTACGAGCAGTACTTC
.,TRBV29-1,TRBJ1-2,TRBD1,CSVGGQGLDPTF,TGCAGCGTTGGAGGACAGGGCCTAGATCCCACCTTC
.,TRBV7-9,TRBJ2-1,TRBD2,CASSWAPGLAYFDEQFF,TGTGCCAGCAGCTGGGCTCCGGGACTAGCGTATTTTGATGAGCAGTTCTTC
.,TRBV18,TRBJ1-1,.,CASSPVVDPNTEAFF,TGTGCCAGCTCACCCGTCGTTGATCCGAACACTGAAGCTTTCTTT
.,TRBV9,TRBJ1-4,TRBD1,CASSSTGANEKLFF,TGTGCCAGCAGCTCGACAGGGGCTAATGAAAAACTGTTTTTT
few,TRBV9,TRBJ2-3,TRBD2,CASSLSGGGADTQYF,TGTGCCAGCAGCCTTAGCGGGGGGGGCGCAGATACGCAGTATTTT
few,TRBV30,TRBJ2-1,TRBD2,CAQRDYNEQFF,TGTGCCCAGCGGGACTACAATGAGCAGTTCTTC
.,TRBV7-8,TRBJ1-1,.,CASSLDSHRRDTEAFF,TGTGCCAGCAGCTTGGACAGCCACCGCAGGGACACTGAAGCTTTCTTT
.,TRBV9,TRBJ2-3,.,CASSADAGFTDTQYF,TGTGCCAGCAGCGCAGATGCAGGGTTCACAGATACGCAGTATTTT
.,TRBV2,TRBJ2-5,.,CASSPVVGGETQYF,TGTGCCAGCAGCCCGGTGGTAGGCGGTGAGACCCAGTACTTC
.,TRBV4-3,TRBJ1-4,.,CASSPRGGPNEKLFF,TGCGCCAGCAGCCCCCGCGGTGGGCCTAATGAAAAACTGTTTTTT
.,TRBV7-3,TRBJ2-3,.,CASSLGVGGGADTQYF,TGTGCCAGCAGCTTAGGTGTTGGAGGGGGCGCAGATACGCAGTATTTT
few,TRBV4-1,TRBJ2-1,TRBD1,CASSPPDRGYNEQFF,TGCGCCAGCAGCCCCCCGGACAGGGGATATAATGAGCAGTTCTTC
once,TRBV5-4,TRBJ2-7,.,CASSLSAGLSYEQYF,TGTGCCAGCAGCTTGTCGGCGGGACTCTCCTACGAGCAGTACTTC
.,TRBV7-9,TRBJ1-2,.,CASSPSLDFVGGYTF,TGTGCCAGCAGCCCGAGCCTTGACTTTGTCGGAGGCTACACCTTC
.,TRBV30,TRBJ2-1,.,CAWSQDTNNEQFF,TGTGCCTGGAGTCAAGACACGAACAATGAGCAGTTCTTC
few,TRBV15,TRBJ2-6,.,CATRRANVLTF,TGTGCCACCAGGAGGGCCAACGTCCTGACTTTC
.,TRBV2,TRBJ1-5,.,CASSTQSNQPQHF,TGTGCCAGCAGTACACAGAGCAATCAGCCCCAGCATTTT
.,TRBV2,TRBJ2-7,.,CASRDVTYEQYF,TGTGCCAGCAGAGACGTCACCTACGAGCAGTACTTC
.,TRBV30,TRBJ2-1,.,CAWSEKGVFDNEQFF,TGTGCCTGGAGCGAAAAGGGGGTATTCGACAATGAGCAGTTCTTC
.,TRBV27,TRBJ1-2,.,CASSLLPSLANYGYTF,TGTGCCAGCAGTTTACTCCCTTCCTTAGCTAACTATGGCTACACCTTC
.,TRBV5-4,TRBJ2-7,TRBD2,CASSLGGSGRINEQYF,TGTGCCAGCAGCTTGGGAGGGAGCGGGAGAATAAACGAGCAGTACTTC
.,TRBV28,TRBJ1-4,.,CASSPHPPPTNEKLFF,TGTGCCAGCAGTCCCCACCCACCTCCAACTAATGAAAAACTGTTTTTT
.,TRBV12-5,TRBJ1-1,.,CASAPTGGRPFF,TGTGCTAGTGCCCCCACGGGGGGTAGGCCTTTCTTT